This T cell receptor (beta chain) was profiled in a study of blood T cell repertoires in COVID-19. Overall study context: PBMCs, B-cell-depleted T cells, or T cells provided the cDNA or gDNA that made up the material.

V lost 2 bases and J lost 3, with 7 bases in between. This CDR3 has 13 residues. Germline V gene data show CDR1 as SGHVS and CDR2 as FNYEAQ. Study processing details: Estimation of nucleated cell counts was performed using reference gene primer amplification. Generated by immunoSEQ multiplex PCR, the TCRdb table keeps only in-frame clones and is missing some. From that table come the V and J calls and clone size; the DNA was used to work out D and trimming. The sample shows roughly 150,000 clones, more than 65% of them seen only once. The TCR comes from a man aged 55 to 70 with acute or convalescent COVID-19. The chain is built from TRBV7-6 and TRBJ1-1; possible D gene TRBD1, 5 bases. The sequencing sample was made of peripheral blood. The CDR3 reads CASSLRGDTEAFF. The CDR3 DNA is TGTGCCAGCAGCTTACGGGGGGACACTGAAGCTTTCTTT.